These 12 T cell receptor beta chains originate from one sample sequenced in a study of radiation and T cells in renal cell carcinoma (dated by TCRdb to the early 2020s). The method was the immunoSEQ multiplex PCR assay. TCRdb obtained this table from immuneACCESS and retained in-frame rearrangements with V and J assigned. These tables miss some clones; where compared with another copy, unresolved V genes account for less than half of the shortfall, and the remainder is unexplained. Present in this sample are more than 75,000 clones, 65% to 90% of which were seen just once. The top ten clones comprise around 21% of the sample. The intended sense of this specimen's time point label: blood 2 weeks post-SBRT. The treatment or condition label here, explained by the study, means: 15 Gy SBRT to primary tumor, nephrectomy 4 weeks later. The source material was blood, sampled from a patient whose treatment included radiotherapy and nephrectomy. The receptors originated from a woman in her forties or fifties with renal cell carcinoma.

The V call is TRBV13, the J call TRBJ2-3, with 16 positions matching TRBD2. The CDR3 loop spans 17 amino acids. The germline gives CDR1 PRHDT, CDR2 FYEKMQ (reference sequence). After removal of 5 bases from V and 2 bases from J, the junction contained 4 bases not matched to a gene. The CDR3: CASSTGLAGGLTDTQYF. In nucleotides, the CDR3 is TGTGCCAGCAGCACGGGACTAGCGGGGGGGCTCACAGATACGCAGTATTTT.

This rearrangement joins TRBV18 to TRBJ1-3; a weak D match, TRBD1 (5 bases). V lost 2 bases, J lost 0 bases, and 8 bases lay in between. Germline V gene lookup returns CDR1 KGHSH and CDR2 LQKENI. CDR3 size: 15 residues. The CDR3 DNA follows: TGTGCCAGCTCACCAGGGCAGGGCTCTGGAAACACCATATATTTT. Its protein is CASSPGQGSGNTIYF. Together with reference TRBV18 and TRBJ1-3, the CDR3 gives the full variable domain: NAGVMQNPRHLVRRRGQEARLRCSPMKGHSHVYWYRQLPEEGLKFMVYLQKENIIDESGMPKERFSAEFPKEGPSILRIQQVVRGDSAAYFCASSPGQGSGNTIYFGEGSWLTVV.

The chain combines TRBV9 with TRBJ1-3; D perhaps matches TRBD1 (6 bases). V dropped 0 bases and J dropped 0 bases, with 16 bases sitting between them. Germline values: CDR1 SGDLS, CDR2 YYNGEE. The CDR3 runs 18 residues. The CDR3 sequence is CASSVELRTEHSGNTIYF. CDR3 DNA sequence: TGTGCCAGCAGCGTAGAGCTCCGGACAGAACACTCTGGAAACACCATATATTTT.

This clone came up a few times. V and J are TRBV9 and TRBJ1-5; D gene uncertain. Germline CDR1 and CDR2: SGDLS and YYNGEE. The CDR3 extends over 16 amino acids. Trimming pared 3 bases from V and 0 bases from J, leaving 13 bases between. The chain's CDR3 is CASSANHRHSNQPQHF. CDR3 coding DNA: TGTGCCAGCAGCGCAAACCACAGACATAGCAATCAGCCCCAGCATTTT.

This clone showed up just a few times. This chain uses TRBV19 with TRBJ2-1; 9 positions agree with TRBD2. V shed 7 bases and J 8 bases; nucleotides not matched to a gene: 9. CDR3 length: 14 amino acids. CDR1 and CDR2 (germline): LNHDA, SQIVND (reference sequence). In nucleotides, the CDR3 is TGTGCCAGTAAAGTCCCTAGCGGGGCTGATGAGCAGTTCTTC. The encoded protein is CASKVPSGADEQFF.

This chain connects TRBV6-6 to TRBJ2-4; 7 bases agree with TRBD1. CDR3 length: 16 residues. Germline-derived CDR1 and CDR2 are MNHNY and SVGAGI (reference sequence). With V trimmed by 3 bases and J by 0 bases, 5 bases remained unmatched. This CDR3 is CASSYPGQIAKNIQYF. The CDR3 nucleotides read TGTGCCAGCAGTTATCCGGGACAGATAGCCAAAAACATTCAGTACTTC.

This clone came up a few times. This chain links TRBV9 with TRBJ2-3; 10 bases are a match to TRBD2. J was trimmed by 4 bases and V by 0 bases; bases with no gene match: 2. The CDR3 extends over 15 amino acids. Germline V CDR1 and CDR2: SGDLS, YYNGEE. The CDR3 here is CASSVVSGRADTQYF. CDR3 DNA sequence: TGTGCCAGCAGCGTAGTAAGCGGGAGGGCAGATACGCAGTATTTT. Looking up the rest from reference TRBV9 and TRBJ2-3 gives the full variable domain: DSGVTQTPKHLITATGQRVTLRCSPRSGDLSVYWYQQSLDQGLQFLIQYYNGEERAKGNILERFSAQQFPDLHSELNLSSLELGDSALYFCASSVVSGRADTQYFGPGTRLTVL.

This clone was seen only a few times. The chain combines TRBV10-1 with TRBJ2-2; 7 bases align to TRBD1. The germline V gene encodes CDR1 WNHNN and CDR2 SYGVQD (reference sequence). J gave up 4 bases and V 3 bases, and 8 bases lay outside the gene matches. This CDR3 has 16 amino acids. The CDR3 region is CASSEMGQPSTGELFF. The CDR3 DNA reads as TGCGCCAGCAGTGAAATGGGACAGCCTTCCACCGGGGAGCTGTTTTTT.

The chain has TRBV28 and TRBJ1-5; D call uncertain. The CDR3 is made up of 11 amino acids. In germline, CDR1 is MDHEN, CDR2 SYDVKM. The CDR3 here is CAIGGNQPQHF. Here the CDR3 DNA reads TGTGCTATTGGGGGCAATCAGCCCCAGCATTTT.

The genes are TRBV28 and TRBJ2-7; the D is unclear. Trimming removed 3 bases at V and 1 base at J, with 7 bases between. This CDR3 has 13 residues. Germline V gene data show CDR1 as MDHEN and CDR2 as SYDVKM. The CDR3 is CASSLGMSYEQYF. The CDR3 DNA sequence: TGTGCCAGCAGTTTGGGAATGTCCTACGAGCAGTACTTC.

The chain recombines TRBV7-2 with TRBJ2-7; D gene unclear. The CDR3 runs to 12 residues. Trimming took off 2 bases at V and 4 bases at J, with 6 bases between the two ends. Germline lookup yields CDR1 SGHTA and CDR2 FQGNSA. The CDR3 sequence: CASSLLGYEQYF. DNA for the CDR3: TGTGCCAGCAGCTTATTAGGATACGAGCAGTACTTC.

The V gene is TRBV5-4, the J gene TRBJ2-1; D is unclear. V gave up 4 bases and J gave up 7 bases, with 18 bases separating them. CDR3 length equals 15 residues. Per the germline V gene, CDR1 is SGHNT and CDR2 is YYREEE (reference sequence). CDR3 nucleotides: TGTGCCAGCAGCCGGGCTGGGATAGCTACAAATGAGCAGTTCTTC. This codes for CASSRAGIATNEQFF.